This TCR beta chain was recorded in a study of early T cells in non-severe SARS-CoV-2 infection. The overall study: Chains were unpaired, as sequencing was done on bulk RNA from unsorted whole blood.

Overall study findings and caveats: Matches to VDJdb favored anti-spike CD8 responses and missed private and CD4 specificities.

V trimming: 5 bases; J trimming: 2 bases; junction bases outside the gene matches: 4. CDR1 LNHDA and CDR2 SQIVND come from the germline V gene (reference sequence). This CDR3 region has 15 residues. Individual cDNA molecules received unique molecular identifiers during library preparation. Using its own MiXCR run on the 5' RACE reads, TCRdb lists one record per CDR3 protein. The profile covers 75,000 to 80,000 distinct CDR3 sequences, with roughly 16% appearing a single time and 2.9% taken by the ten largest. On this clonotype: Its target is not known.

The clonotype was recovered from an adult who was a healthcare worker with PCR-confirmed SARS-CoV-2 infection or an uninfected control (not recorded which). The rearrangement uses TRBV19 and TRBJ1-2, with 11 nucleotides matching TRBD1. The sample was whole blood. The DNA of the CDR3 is TGTGCCAGTAGTGCCGGACAGGGGGCCAACTATGGCTACACCTTC. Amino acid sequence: CASSAGQGANYGYTF.